The 9 T cell receptor beta chains below all came from one sample that was sequenced in a study of early T cells in non-severe SARS-CoV-2 infection. TCRdb called the 5' RACE reads again in MiXCR, with one record for every CDR3 protein. The sample has 25,000 to 30,000 distinct CDR3 sequences, 5% to 6.5% seen once. Sequenced input: whole blood. These receptors were taken from an adult who was a healthcare worker with PCR-confirmed SARS-CoV-2 infection or an uninfected control (not recorded which).

In this sample, this clonotype turned up many times. The rearrangement links TRBV28 to TRBJ2-3; D is ambiguous. V was cut by 2 bases and J by 1 base, with 4 bases left in between. The CDR3 is made up of 13 amino acids. Germline V lookup: CDR1 MDHEN, CDR2 SYDVKM. CDR3 coding DNA: TGTGCCAGCAGTTTAATGGGCACAGATACGCAGTATTTT. It codes for CASSLMGTDTQYF.

This clonotype was seen ten or more times. J is TRBJ2-5 and V is TRBV27, with 10 bases fitting TRBD1. V trimming: 1 base; J trimming: 0 bases; junction bases outside the gene matches: 2. The CDR3 totals 16 residues. From germline, CDR1 is MNHEY and CDR2 SMNVEV (reference sequence). The CDR3 loop reads CASSLYGTGDQETQYF. Written as DNA, the CDR3 is TGTGCCAGCAGTTTATACGGGACAGGGGACCAAGAGACCCAGTACTTC.

In its sample, this clonotype was seen many times. V gene TRBV5-1 combines with J gene TRBJ2-7; weak D call: TRBD1 (5 bases). CDR1 SGHRS and CDR2 YFSETQ come from the germline V gene. The CDR3 totals 13 residues. Trimming took off 10 bases at V and 0 bases at J, with 14 bases between the two ends. The CDR3 region has the DNA TGCGCCTGCCGAGAAGACAGCTCCTACGAGCAGTACTTC. Translated, it gives CACREDSSYEQYF. The full variable domain, its missing parts supplied by reference TRBV5-1 and TRBJ2-7, is KAGVTQTPRYLIKTRGQQVTLSCSPISGHRSVSWYQQTPGQGLQFLFEYFSETQRNKGNFPGRFSGRQFSNSRSEMNVSTLELGDSALYLCACREDSSYEQYFGPGTRLTVT.

This clonotype was recorded at least ten times. The chain couples TRBV28 to TRBJ1-2; TRBD1 aligns across 7 bases. This CDR3 region has 13 residues. V was pared by 5 bases and J by 3 bases, with 3 bases of the junction left unmatched. Per germline, CDR1 MDHEN and CDR2 SYDVKM. This chain's CDR3 is CASSRGTDYGYTF. The CDR3 bases are TGTGCCAGCAGTCGCGGGACAGACTATGGCTACACCTTC.

The chain is built from TRBV3-1 and TRBJ1-2, with no clear D. V lost 1 base and J lost 8, with 8 bases in between. The CDR3 contains 12 residues. CDR1 and CDR2 (germline): LGHDT, YNNKEL (reference sequence). The CDR3 region is CASSQGKRGYTF. DNA for the CDR3: TGTGCCAGCAGCCAAGGGAAGCGGGGCTACACCTTC.

This clonotype was recorded at least ten times. The chain couples TRBV6-1 to TRBJ1-1; no reliable D call. Per germline, CDR1 MNHNS and CDR2 SASEGT. The CDR3 extends over 12 amino acids. With 1 base removed from V and 11 bases from J, the gap between germline ends came to 11 bases. In nucleotides, the CDR3 is TGTGCCAGCAGTGAAGAGGGAATTAGGGCTTTCTTT. It yields the protein CASSEEGIRAFF.

This clonotype was recorded at least ten times. This chain connects TRBV28 to TRBJ1-5, with a possible D match to TRBD1 (5 bases). Trimming stripped 5 bases from V and 5 bases from J, with 7 bases between. The CDR3 runs 12 residues. Germline lookup yields CDR1 MDHEN and CDR2 SYDVKM. The CDR3 reads CASSRGDQPQHF. In DNA, the CDR3 is TGTGCCAGCAGTAGAGGGGATCAGCCCCAGCATTTT.

This clonotype has at least ten counts. The genes are TRBV7-2 and TRBJ2-3; 9 bases fit TRBD2. This CDR3 is 16 amino acids long. J lost 0 bases, V lost 5 bases, and 6 bases had no gene match. CDR1 and CDR2 from the germline V gene are SGHTA and FQGNSA. CDR3 protein: CASSPRLAASTDTQYF. The CDR3 nucleotides read TGTGCCAGCAGCCCCCGACTAGCGGCTAGCACAGATACGCAGTATTTT.

The table lists this clonotype with many counts. The J gene is TRBJ2-3, the V gene TRBV7-2; D is perhaps TRBD1 (6 bases). Germline V CDR1 and CDR2: SGHTA, FQGNSA. The CDR3 is made up of 17 amino acids. Trimming removed 5 bases at V and 1 base at J, with 19 bases between. The chain's CDR3 is CASSPSQGLEGTDTQYF. The CDR3 DNA reads TGTGCCAGCAGCCCGAGTCAGGGGCTTGAGGGCACAGATACGCAGTATTTT.